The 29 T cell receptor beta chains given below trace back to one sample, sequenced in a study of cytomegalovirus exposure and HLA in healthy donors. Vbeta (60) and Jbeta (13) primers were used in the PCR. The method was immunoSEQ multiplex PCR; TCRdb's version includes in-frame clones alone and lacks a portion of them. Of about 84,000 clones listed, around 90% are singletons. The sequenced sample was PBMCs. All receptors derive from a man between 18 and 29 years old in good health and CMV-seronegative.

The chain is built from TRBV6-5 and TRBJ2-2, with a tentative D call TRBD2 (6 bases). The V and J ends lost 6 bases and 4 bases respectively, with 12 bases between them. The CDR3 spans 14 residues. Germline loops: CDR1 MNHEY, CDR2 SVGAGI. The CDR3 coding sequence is TGTGCCAGCAGCGAGGGACTGTTCACCGGGGAGCTGTTTTTT. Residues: CASSEGLFTGELFF.

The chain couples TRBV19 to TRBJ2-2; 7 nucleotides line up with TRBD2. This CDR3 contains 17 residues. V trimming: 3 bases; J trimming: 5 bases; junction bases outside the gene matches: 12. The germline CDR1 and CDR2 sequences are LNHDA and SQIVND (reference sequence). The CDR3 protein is CASSISRTGGRTGELFF. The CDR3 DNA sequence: TGTGCCAGTAGTATTAGTCGGACGGGAGGACGGACCGGGGAGCTGTTTTTT.

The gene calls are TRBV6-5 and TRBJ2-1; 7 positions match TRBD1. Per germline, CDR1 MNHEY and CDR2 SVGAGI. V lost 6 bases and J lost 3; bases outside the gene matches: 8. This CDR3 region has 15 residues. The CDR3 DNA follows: TGTGCCAGCAGACCCGGGACAGTGATCTACAATGAGCAGTTCTTC. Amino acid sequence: CASRPGTVIYNEQFF.

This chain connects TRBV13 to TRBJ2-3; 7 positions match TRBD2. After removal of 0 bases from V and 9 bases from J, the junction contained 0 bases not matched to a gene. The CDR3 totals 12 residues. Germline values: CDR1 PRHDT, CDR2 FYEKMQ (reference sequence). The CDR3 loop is CASSLGRGTQYF. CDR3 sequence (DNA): TGTGCCAGCAGCTTAGGGCGGGGGACGCAGTATTTT.

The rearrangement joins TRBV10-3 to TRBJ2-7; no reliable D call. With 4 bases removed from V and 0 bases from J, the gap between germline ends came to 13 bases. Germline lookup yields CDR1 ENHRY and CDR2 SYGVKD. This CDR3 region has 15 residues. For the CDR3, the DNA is TGTGCCATCAGTGCAACTTCCAAAAGCTCCTACGAGCAGTACTTC. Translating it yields CAISATSKSSYEQYF.

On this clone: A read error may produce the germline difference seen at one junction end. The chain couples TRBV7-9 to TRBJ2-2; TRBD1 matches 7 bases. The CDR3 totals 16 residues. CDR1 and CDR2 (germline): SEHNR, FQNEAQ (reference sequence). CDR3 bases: TGTTCCAGCAGCGCTAGGGGGCGGTTGAACACCGGGGAGCTGTTTTTT. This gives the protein CSSSARGRLNTGELFF.

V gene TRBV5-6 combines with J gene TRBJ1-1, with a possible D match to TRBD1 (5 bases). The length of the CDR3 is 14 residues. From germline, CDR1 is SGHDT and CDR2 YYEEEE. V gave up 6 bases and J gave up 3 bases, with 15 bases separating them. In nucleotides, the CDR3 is TGTGCCAGCACCACCGGGACTGGTGACACTGAAGCTTTCTTT. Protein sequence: CASTTGTGDTEAFF.

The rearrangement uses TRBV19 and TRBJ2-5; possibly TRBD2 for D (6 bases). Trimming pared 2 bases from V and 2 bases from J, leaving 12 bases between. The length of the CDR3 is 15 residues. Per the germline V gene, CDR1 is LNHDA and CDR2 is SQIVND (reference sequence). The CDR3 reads CASSIWAGPQETQYF. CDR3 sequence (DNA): TGTGCCAGTAGTATATGGGCGGGACCTCAAGAGACCCAGTACTTC.

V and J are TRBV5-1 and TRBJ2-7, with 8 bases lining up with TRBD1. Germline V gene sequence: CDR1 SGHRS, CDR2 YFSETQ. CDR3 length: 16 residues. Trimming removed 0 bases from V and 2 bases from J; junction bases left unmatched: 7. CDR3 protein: CASSLAGDRGAYEQYF. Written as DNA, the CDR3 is TGCGCCAGCAGCTTGGCCGGAGACAGGGGCGCCTACGAGCAGTACTTC.

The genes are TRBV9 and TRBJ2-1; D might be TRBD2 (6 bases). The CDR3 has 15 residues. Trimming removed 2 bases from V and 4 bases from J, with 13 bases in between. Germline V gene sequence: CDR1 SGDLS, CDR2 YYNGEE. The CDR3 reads CASSVERAGYNEQFF. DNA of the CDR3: TGTGCCAGCAGCGTGGAGCGGGCGGGTTACAATGAGCAGTTCTTC. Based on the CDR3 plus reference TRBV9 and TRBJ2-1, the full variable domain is DSGVTQTPKHLITATGQRVTLRCSPRSGDLSVYWYQQSLDQGLQFLIQYYNGEERAKGNILERFSAQQFPDLHSELNLSSLELGDSALYFCASSVERAGYNEQFFGPGTRLTVL.

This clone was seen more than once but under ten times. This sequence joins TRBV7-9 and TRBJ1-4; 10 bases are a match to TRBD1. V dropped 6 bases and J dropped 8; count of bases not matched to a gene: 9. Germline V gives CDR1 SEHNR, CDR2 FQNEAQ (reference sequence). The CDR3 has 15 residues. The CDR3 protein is CASSIGDRGDEKLFF. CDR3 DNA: TGTGCCAGCAGTATAGGGGACAGGGGAGACGAAAAACTGTTTTTT.

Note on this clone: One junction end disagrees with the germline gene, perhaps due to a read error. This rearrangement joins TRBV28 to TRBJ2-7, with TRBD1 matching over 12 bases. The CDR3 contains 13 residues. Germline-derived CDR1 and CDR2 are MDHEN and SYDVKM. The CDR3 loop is CASSLPAGQGANF. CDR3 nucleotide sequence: TGTGCCAGCAGTTTACCCGCGGGACAGGGGGCTAACTTC.

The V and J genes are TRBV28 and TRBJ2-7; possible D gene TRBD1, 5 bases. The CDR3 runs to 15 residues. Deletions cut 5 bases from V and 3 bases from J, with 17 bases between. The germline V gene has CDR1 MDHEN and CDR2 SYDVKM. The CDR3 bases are TGTGCCAGCAGTCCGCAGGGAAAGTGGTACTACGAGCAGTACTTC. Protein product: CASSPQGKWYYEQYF.

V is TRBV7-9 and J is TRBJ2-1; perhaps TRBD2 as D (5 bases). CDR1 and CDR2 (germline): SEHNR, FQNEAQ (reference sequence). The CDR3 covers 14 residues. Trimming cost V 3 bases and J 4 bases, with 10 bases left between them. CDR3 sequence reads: CASSFWTGYNEQFF. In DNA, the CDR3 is TGTGCCAGCAGCTTTTGGACTGGATACAATGAGCAGTTCTTC. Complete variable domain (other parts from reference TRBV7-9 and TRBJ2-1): DTGVSQNPRHKITKRGQNVTFRCDPISEHNRLYWYRQTLGQGPEFLTYFQNEAQLEKSRLLSDRFSAERPKGSFSTLEIQRTEQGDSAMYLCASSFWTGYNEQFFGPGTRLTVL.

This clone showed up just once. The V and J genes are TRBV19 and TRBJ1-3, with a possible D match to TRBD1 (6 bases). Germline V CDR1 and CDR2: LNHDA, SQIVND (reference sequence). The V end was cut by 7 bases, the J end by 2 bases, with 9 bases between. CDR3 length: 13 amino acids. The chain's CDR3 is CASTGAAGNTIYF. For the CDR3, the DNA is TGTGCCAGTACAGGGGCGGCTGGAAACACCATATATTTT.

CDR3 protein: CASSRQPYEQYF. The DNA of the CDR3 is TGTGCCAGCAGTCGACAGCCCTACGAGCAGTACTTC. The chain uses TRBV6-6 and TRBJ2-7; D possibly corresponds to TRBD1 (5 bases). Germline loops: CDR1 MNHNY, CDR2 SVGAGI (reference sequence). The CDR3 extends over 12 amino acids. Deletions cut 5 bases from V and 2 bases from J, with 7 bases between.

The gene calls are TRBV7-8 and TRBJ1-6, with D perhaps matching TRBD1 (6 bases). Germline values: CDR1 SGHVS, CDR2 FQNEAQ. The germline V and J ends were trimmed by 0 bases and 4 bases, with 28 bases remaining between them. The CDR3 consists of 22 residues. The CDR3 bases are TGTGCCAGCAGCTTAGCTTGGATTAGACAGGCGAATACTGCGATGTATAATTCACCCCTCCACTTT. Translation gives CASSLAWIRQANTAMYNSPLHF.

The CDR3 here is CASSMTRRGRRGTDTQYF. The CDR3 bases are TGTGCCAGCAGTATGACGCGCAGGGGGAGAAGGGGGACAGATACGCAGTATTTT. The chain has TRBV28 and TRBJ2-3, with TRBD1 identical over 7 bases. V was clipped by 5 bases and J by 3 bases; unmatched bases: 17. This CDR3 has 18 amino acids. Per germline, CDR1 MDHEN and CDR2 SYDVKM.

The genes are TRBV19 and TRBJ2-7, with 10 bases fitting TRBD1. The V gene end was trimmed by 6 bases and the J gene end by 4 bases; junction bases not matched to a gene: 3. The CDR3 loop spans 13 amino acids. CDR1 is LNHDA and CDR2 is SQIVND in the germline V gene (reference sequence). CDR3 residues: CASRRDRGYEQYF. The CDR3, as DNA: TGTGCCAGTAGAAGGGACAGGGGATACGAGCAGTACTTC.

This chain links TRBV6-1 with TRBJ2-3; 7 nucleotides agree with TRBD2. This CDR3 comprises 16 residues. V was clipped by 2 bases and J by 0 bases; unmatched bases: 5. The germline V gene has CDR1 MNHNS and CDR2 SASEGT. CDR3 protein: CASSEIGGSSTDTQYF. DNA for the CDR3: TGTGCCAGCAGTGAAATCGGGGGGTCTAGCACAGATACGCAGTATTTT.

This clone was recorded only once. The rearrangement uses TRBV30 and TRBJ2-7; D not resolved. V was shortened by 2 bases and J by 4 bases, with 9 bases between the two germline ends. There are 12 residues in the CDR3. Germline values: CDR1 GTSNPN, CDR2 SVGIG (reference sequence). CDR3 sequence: CAWSLVRYEQYF. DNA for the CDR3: TGTGCCTGGAGTTTAGTGAGGTACGAGCAGTACTTC. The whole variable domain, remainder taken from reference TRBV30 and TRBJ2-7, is SQTIHQWPATLVQPVGSPLSLECTVEGTSNPNLYWYRQAAGRGLQLLFYSVGIGQISSEVPQNLSASRPQDRQFILSSKKLLLSDSGFYLCAWSLVRYEQYFGPGTRLTVT.

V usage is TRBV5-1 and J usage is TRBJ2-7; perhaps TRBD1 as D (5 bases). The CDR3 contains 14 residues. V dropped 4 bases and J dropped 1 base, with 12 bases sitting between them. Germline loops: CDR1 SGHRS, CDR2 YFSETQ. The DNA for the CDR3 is TGCGCCAGCAGCCCCTCACAGGTTTCCTACGAGCAGTACTTC. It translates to CASSPSQVSYEQYF.

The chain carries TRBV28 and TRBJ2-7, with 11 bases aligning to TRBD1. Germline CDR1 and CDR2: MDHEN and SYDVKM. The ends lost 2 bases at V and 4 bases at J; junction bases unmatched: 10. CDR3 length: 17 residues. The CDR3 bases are TGTGCCAGCAGTTTAGTTGGTACGGACAGGGGGCTATACGAGCAGTACTTC. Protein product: CASSLVGTDRGLYEQYF.

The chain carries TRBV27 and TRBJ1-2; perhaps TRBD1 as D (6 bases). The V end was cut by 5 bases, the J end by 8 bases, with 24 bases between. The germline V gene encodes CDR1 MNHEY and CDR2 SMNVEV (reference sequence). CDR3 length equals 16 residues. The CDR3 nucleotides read TGTGCCAGCAGTCGGATCCGACAGGATCTGGGCGGCGGCTACACCTTC. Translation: CASSRIRQDLGGGYTF.

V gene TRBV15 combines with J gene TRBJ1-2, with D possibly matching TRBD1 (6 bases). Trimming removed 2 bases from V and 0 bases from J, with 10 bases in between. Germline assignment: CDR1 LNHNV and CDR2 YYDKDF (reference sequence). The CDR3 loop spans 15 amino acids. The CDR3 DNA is TGTGCCACCAGCAGACGAACAGGGACTAACTATGGCTACACCTTC. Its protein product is CATSRRTGTNYGYTF.

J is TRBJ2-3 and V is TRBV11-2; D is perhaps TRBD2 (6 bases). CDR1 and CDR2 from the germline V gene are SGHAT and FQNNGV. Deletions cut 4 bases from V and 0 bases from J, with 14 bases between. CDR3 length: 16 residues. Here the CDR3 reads CASSSNSGRSTDTQYF. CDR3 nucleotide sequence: TGTGCCAGCAGCTCCAACAGCGGGCGAAGCACAGATACGCAGTATTTT.

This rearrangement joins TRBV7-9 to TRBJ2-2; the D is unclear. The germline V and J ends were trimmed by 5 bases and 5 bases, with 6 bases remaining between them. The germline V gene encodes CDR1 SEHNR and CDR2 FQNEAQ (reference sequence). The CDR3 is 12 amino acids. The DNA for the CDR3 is TGTGCCAGCAGCCCGAGAACCGGGGAGCTGTTTTTT. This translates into CASSPRTGELFF. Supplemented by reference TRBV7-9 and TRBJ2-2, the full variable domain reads DTGVSQNPRHKITKRGQNVTFRCDPISEHNRLYWYRQTLGQGPEFLTYFQNEAQLEKSRLLSDRFSAERPKGSFSTLEIQRTEQGDSAMYLCASSPRTGELFFGEGSRLTVL.

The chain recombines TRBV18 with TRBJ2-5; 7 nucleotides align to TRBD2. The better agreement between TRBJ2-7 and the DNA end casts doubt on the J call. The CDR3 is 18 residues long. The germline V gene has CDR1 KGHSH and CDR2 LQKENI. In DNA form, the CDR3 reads TGTGCCAGCTCCCCAATCCCCCTAGCAGCGGGGAGTTCCTACGAGCAGTACTTC. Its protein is CASSPIPLAAGSSYEQYF.

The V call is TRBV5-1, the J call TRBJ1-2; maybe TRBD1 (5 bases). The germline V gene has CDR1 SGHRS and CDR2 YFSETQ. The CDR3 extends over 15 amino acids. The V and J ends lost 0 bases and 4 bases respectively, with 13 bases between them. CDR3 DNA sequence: TGCGCCAGCAGCTTGGCGCCAGGGTCAAGCTATGGCTACACCTTC. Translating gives CASSLAPGSSYGYTF.